This T cell receptor beta chain was identified in a study of OX40 agonist ivuxolimab in advanced cancers. V was shortened by 7 bases and J by 6 bases, with 12 bases between the two germline ends. CDR3 size: 11 residues. CDR1 is DFQATT, CDR2 SNEGSKA, per germline (reference sequence). Libraries were prepared by immunoSEQ multiplex PCR; TCRdb keeps only in-frame clonotypes and omits some of them. The sample yields about 61,000 clones, 82% seen once. The chain carries TRBV20-1 and TRBJ1-2; weak D call: TRBD1 (6 bases). The sequences come from CD4+ or CD8+ T cells sorted from blood, collected in a trial of the OX40 agonist ivuxolimab. This receptor was identified in an adult with an advanced solid tumor such as melanoma, head and neck, liver or kidney cancer. The CDR3 DNA reads TGCAGTGGCTCAGGGGACGATGGCTACACCTTC. It specifies CSGSGDDGYTF.